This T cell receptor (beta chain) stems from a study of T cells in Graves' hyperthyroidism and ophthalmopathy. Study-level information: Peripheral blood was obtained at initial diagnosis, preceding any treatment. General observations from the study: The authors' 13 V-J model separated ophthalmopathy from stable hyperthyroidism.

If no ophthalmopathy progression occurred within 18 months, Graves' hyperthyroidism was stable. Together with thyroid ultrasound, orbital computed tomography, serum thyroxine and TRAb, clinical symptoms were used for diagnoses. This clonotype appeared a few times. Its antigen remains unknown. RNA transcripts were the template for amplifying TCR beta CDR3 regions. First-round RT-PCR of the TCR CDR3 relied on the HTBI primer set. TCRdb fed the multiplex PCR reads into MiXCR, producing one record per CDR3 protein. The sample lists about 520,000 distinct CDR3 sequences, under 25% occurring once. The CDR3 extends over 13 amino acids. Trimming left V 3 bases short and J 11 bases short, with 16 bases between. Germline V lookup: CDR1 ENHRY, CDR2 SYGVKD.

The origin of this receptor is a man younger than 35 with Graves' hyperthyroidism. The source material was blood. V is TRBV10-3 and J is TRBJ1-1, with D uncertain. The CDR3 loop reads CAISEGQTEEAFF. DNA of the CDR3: TGTGCCATCAGTGAAGGGCAGACGGAGGAGGCTTTCTTT.